The rows below give T cell receptor beta chains drawn from one sample of a study of low-dose radiotherapy and immunotherapy resistance in tumors. MiXCR, applied by TCRdb to the reads, yields one record per CDR3 protein. The data show around 69,000 distinct CDR3 sequences, with around a third seen just once and 11% held by the top ten. The sample here was PBMCs, taken before treatment. These receptors all stem from a female donor with ovarian cancer. CDR3s include the opening cysteine and the closing phenylalanine or tryptophan. The order of the fields is CDR3 length, V gene, J gene, CDR3 protein.

cdr3_length: 13; v_call: TRBV3-1; j_call: TRBJ2-7; cdr3_aa: CASSGDGRNEQYF
cdr3_length: 12; v_call: TRBV6-1; j_call: TRBJ1-5; cdr3_aa: CASSEVGQPQHF
cdr3_length: 16; v_call: TRBV9; j_call: TRBJ2-3; cdr3_aa: CASSPRTLQGADTQYF
cdr3_length: 17; v_call: TRBV6-2/TRBV6-3; j_call: TRBJ1-5; cdr3_aa: CASSDRTGQGGGQPQHF
cdr3_length: 14; v_call: TRBV15; j_call: TRBJ1-4; cdr3_aa: CAPLGAATNEKLFF
cdr3_length: 18; v_call: TRBV20-1; j_call: TRBJ1-5; cdr3_aa: CSAREAPQGARGNQPQHF
cdr3_length: 13; v_call: TRBV5-1; j_call: TRBJ2-7; cdr3_aa: CASSSGRSWEQYF
cdr3_length: 13; v_call: TRBV7-3; j_call: TRBJ1-3; cdr3_aa: CASSPDMGHTIYF
cdr3_length: 14; v_call: TRBV13; j_call: TRBJ2-3; cdr3_aa: CASSRLATTDTQYF
cdr3_length: 14; v_call: TRBV7-9; j_call: TRBJ2-2; cdr3_aa: CASSSIQGAGELFF
cdr3_length: 16; v_call: TRBV20-1; j_call: TRBJ2-1; cdr3_aa: CSASRRLAGSYNEQFF
cdr3_length: 17; v_call: TRBV3-1; j_call: TRBJ2-1; cdr3_aa: CASSQDGTSGSWNEQFF
cdr3_length: 15; v_call: TRBV5-1; j_call: TRBJ2-7; cdr3_aa: CASSLTGTGSYEQYF
cdr3_length: 15; v_call: TRBV7-9; j_call: TRBJ2-3; cdr3_aa: CASSLGLANTDTQYF
cdr3_length: 17; v_call: TRBV6-2/TRBV6-3; j_call: TRBJ2-5; cdr3_aa: CASSLRTGGAGQGTQYF
cdr3_length: 22; v_call: TRBV7-9; j_call: TRBJ1-1; cdr3_aa: CASSALSLGQFRTGGQGTEAFF
cdr3_length: 18; v_call: TRBV10-3; j_call: TRBJ2-2; cdr3_aa: CAISESIGGGLNTGELFF
cdr3_length: 14; v_call: TRBV11-2; j_call: TRBJ1-3; cdr3_aa: CASSLSRAGNTIYF
cdr3_length: 14; v_call: TRBV28; j_call: TRBJ1-1; cdr3_aa: CASGSGAMNTEAFF
cdr3_length: 12; v_call: TRBV7-3; j_call: TRBJ1-2; cdr3_aa: CASSFDGSGYTF
cdr3_length: 14; v_call: TRBV7-9; j_call: TRBJ2-5; cdr3_aa: CASSRDRAQETQYF
cdr3_length: 15; v_call: TRBV29-1; j_call: TRBJ2-3; cdr3_aa: CSVAILADSQDTQYF
cdr3_length: 15; v_call: TRBV19; j_call: TRBJ2-3; cdr3_aa: CASTGSSGSTDTQYF
cdr3_length: 13; v_call: TRBV2; j_call: TRBJ2-2; cdr3_aa: CASSERNTGELFF
cdr3_length: 20; v_call: TRBV5-4; j_call: TRBJ1-1; cdr3_aa: CASTRTGYWGLWEVGTEAFF
cdr3_length: 14; v_call: TRBV5-1; j_call: TRBJ2-7; cdr3_aa: CASSFGRFSYEQYF
cdr3_length: 16; v_call: TRBV30; j_call: TRBJ2-2; cdr3_aa: CAWSVRGGAYTGELFF
cdr3_length: 15; v_call: TRBV20-1; j_call: TRBJ2-1; cdr3_aa: CSATNGGSSYNEQFF
cdr3_length: 15; v_call: TRBV6-2/TRBV6-3; j_call: TRBJ2-7; cdr3_aa: CASSSLAGVPYEQYF
cdr3_length: 18; v_call: TRBV6-1; j_call: TRBJ1-1; cdr3_aa: CASSEQPTRQVTGTEAFF
cdr3_length: 15; v_call: TRBV5-1; j_call: TRBJ2-7; cdr3_aa: CASSLGGRDSYEQYF
cdr3_length: 14; v_call: TRBV6-2/TRBV6-3; j_call: TRBJ1-6; cdr3_aa: CASSYRGSYSPLHF
cdr3_length: 13; v_call: TRBV7-6; j_call: TRBJ1-1; cdr3_aa: CASSSGTNTEAFF
cdr3_length: 19; v_call: TRBV18; j_call: TRBJ2-7; cdr3_aa: CASSPRLTSGSRGRDEQYF
cdr3_length: 16; v_call: TRBV5-1; j_call: TRBJ2-2; cdr3_aa: CASSRTGGGFTGELFF
cdr3_length: 14; v_call: TRBV6-2/TRBV6-3; j_call: TRBJ1-3; cdr3_aa: CASRHGNSGNTIYF
cdr3_length: 14; v_call: TRBV28; j_call: TRBJ1-5; cdr3_aa: CASSRDRSYQPQHF
cdr3_length: 14; v_call: TRBV15; j_call: TRBJ1-3; cdr3_aa: CATSRRGVGNTIYF
cdr3_length: 15; v_call: TRBV6-1; j_call: TRBJ2-7; cdr3_aa: CASNERTSGFYEQYF
cdr3_length: 15; v_call: TRBV10-1; j_call: TRBJ2-3; cdr3_aa: CASSAGLAGGYTQYF
cdr3_length: 12; v_call: TRBV12-3/TRBV12-4; j_call: TRBJ1-1; cdr3_aa: CASSFGALEAFF
cdr3_length: 12; v_call: TRBV6-2/TRBV6-3; j_call: TRBJ1-1; cdr3_aa: CASSYRRGRAFF
cdr3_length: 14; v_call: TRBV2; j_call: TRBJ2-1; cdr3_aa: CASIIGQGYDEQFF
cdr3_length: 15; v_call: TRBV27; j_call: TRBJ2-1; cdr3_aa: CASSSLEGSYNEQFF
cdr3_length: 18; v_call: TRBV28; j_call: TRBJ2-6; cdr3_aa: CASARWQPQNSGANVLTF
cdr3_length: 14; v_call: TRBV11-2; j_call: TRBJ2-4; cdr3_aa: CASSSGIAKNIQYF
cdr3_length: 14; v_call: TRBV20-1; j_call: TRBJ2-3; cdr3_aa: CSARDRGGTDTQYF